A single sample gave rise to the 4 T cell receptor beta chains below, sequenced in a study of cytomegalovirus exposure and HLA in healthy donors. PCR used 60 Vbeta primers and 13 Jbeta primers. Some clones are missing from TCRdb's copy, which holds only in-frame ones; the method was immunoSEQ multiplex PCR. The sample contains roughly 150,000 clones, roughly 80% of which appear only once. Sequencing used PBMCs. These receptors all stem from a male donor in good health and CMV-seronegative.

The V gene is TRBV7-8, the J gene TRBJ1-5, with TRBD1 matching 7 bases. With V trimmed by 0 bases and J by 4 bases, 0 bases remained unmatched. The CDR3 runs 14 residues. Germline assignment: CDR1 SGHVS and CDR2 FQNEAQ. CDR3 amino acids: CASSLAGQNQPQHF. The CDR3 nucleotides are TGTGCCAGCAGCTTAGCGGGACAGAATCAGCCCCAGCATTTT.

The CDR3 loop is CSARPGEKLFF. CDR3 nucleotide sequence: TGCAGTGCTAGGCCCGGGGAAAAACTGTTTTTT. The gene calls are TRBV20-1 and TRBJ1-4; D not resolved. The CDR3 extends over 11 amino acids. Trimming cost V 3 bases and J 8 bases, with 7 bases left between them. From germline, CDR1 is DFQATT and CDR2 SNEGSKA (reference sequence).

V and J are TRBV6-1 and TRBJ2-7; 9 positions match TRBD1. The CDR3 sequence is 15 residues long. Losses at the gene ends were 5 bases for V and 4 bases for J; bases not matched to a gene: 9. The germline V gene has CDR1 MNHNS and CDR2 SASEGT. The CDR3 reads CASSKSGTGSYEQYF. The DNA for the CDR3 is TGTGCCAGCAGTAAAAGCGGGACAGGGTCTTACGAGCAGTACTTC.

CDR3 DNA sequence: TGCGCCAGCAGCCAAGACTACAGAGGCAATCAGCCCCAGCATTTT. Translated: CASSQDYRGNQPQHF. V and J are TRBV4-3 and TRBJ1-5; D is unresolved. Germline V gives CDR1 LGHNA, CDR2 YSLEER. Trimming pared 0 bases from V and 2 bases from J, leaving 8 bases between. The CDR3 spans 15 residues.